This TCR beta chain was recovered during a study of shared clonotypes between healthy human individuals. Study donors comprised healthy, HIV-negative adults devoid of recent acute infection or vaccination. This clone showed up just once. Assay runs were performed at deep level. TCRdb's copy holds only in-frame clones and misses some; the assay was immunoSEQ multiplex PCR. This sample carries about 490,000 clones, approximately 79% of them seen once, and the ten largest clones take roughly 12%. Per the germline V gene, CDR1 is MGHRA and CDR2 is YSYEKL. V lost 0 bases to trimming and J lost 3 bases, with 15 bases between them. This CDR3 contains 16 residues.

This clonotype was sampled from a woman aged 40 to 50 in good health. Some clones in this sample may be carry-over from other donors' samples. The gene calls are TRBV4-1 and TRBJ2-7; D is perhaps TRBD2 (5 bases). The specimen sequenced was PBMCs. This CDR3 reads CASSQDSTVGGYEQYF. The CDR3 nucleotides read TGCGCCAGCAGCCAAGACAGCACGGTCGGAGGCTACGAGCAGTACTTC.